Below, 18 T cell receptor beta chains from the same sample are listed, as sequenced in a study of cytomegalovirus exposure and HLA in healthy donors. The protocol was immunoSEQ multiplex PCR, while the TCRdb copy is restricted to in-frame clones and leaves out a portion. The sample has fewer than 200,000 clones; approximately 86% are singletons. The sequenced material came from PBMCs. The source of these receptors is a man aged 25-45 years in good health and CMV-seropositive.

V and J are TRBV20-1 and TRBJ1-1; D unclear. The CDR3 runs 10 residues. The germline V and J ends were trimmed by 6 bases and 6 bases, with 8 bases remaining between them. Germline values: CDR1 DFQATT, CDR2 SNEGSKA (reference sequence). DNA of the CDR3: TGCAGTGCCCTGGGCGCTGAAGCTTTCTTT. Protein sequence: CSALGAEAFF.

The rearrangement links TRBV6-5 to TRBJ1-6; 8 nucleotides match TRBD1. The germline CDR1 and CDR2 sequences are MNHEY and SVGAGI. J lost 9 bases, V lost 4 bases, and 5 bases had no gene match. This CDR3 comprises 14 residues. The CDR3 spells CASSLQGGFSPLHF. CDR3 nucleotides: TGTGCCAGCAGTTTACAGGGGGGGTTTTCACCCCTCCACTTT.

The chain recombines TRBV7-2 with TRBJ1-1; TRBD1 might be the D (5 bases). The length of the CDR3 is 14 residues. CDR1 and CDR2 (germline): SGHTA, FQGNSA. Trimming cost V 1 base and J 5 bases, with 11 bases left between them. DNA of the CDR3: TGTGCCAGCAGCTTAGAGCGGGGGACGACTGAAGCTTTCTTT. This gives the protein CASSLERGTTEAFF.

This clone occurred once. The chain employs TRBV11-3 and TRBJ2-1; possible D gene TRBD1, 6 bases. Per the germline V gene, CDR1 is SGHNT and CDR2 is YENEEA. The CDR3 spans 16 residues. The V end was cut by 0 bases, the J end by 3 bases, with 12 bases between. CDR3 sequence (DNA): TGTGCCAGCAGCTTAGAGGACAGCCATTACTACAATGAGCAGTTCTTC. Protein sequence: CASSLEDSHYYNEQFF.

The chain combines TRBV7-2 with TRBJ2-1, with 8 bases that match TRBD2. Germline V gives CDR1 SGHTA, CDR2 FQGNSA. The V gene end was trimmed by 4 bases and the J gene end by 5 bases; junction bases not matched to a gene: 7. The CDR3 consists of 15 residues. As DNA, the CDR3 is TGTGCCAGCAGCTCACGGACTAGCACCGACAATGAGCAGTTCTTC. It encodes CASSSRTSTDNEQFF.

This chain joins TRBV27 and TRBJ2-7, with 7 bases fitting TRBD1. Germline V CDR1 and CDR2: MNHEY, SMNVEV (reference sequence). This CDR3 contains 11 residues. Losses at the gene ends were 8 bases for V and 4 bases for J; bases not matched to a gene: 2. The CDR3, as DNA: TGTGCCAGCCGACAGGGATACGAGCAGTACTTC. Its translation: CASRQGYEQYF.

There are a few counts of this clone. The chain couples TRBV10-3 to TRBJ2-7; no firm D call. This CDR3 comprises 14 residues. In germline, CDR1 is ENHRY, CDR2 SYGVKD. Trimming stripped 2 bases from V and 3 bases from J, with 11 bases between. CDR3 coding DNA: TGTGCCATCAGTGAGGAGGTAGTGGGCTACGAGCAGTACTTC. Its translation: CAISEEVVGYEQYF.

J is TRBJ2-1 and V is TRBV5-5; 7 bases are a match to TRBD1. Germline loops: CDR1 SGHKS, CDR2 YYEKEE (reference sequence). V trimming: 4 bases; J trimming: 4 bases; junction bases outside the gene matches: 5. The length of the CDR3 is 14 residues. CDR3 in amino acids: CASSEGTAYNEQFF. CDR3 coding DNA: TGTGCCAGCAGCGAAGGGACAGCGTACAATGAGCAGTTCTTC.

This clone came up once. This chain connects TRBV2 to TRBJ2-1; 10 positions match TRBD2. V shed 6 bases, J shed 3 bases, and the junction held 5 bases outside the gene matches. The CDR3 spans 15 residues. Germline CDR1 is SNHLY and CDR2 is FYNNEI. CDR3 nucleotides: TGTGCCAGCAGACAACTAGCGGGGAACTACAATGAGCAGTTCTTC. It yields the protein CASRQLAGNYNEQFF.

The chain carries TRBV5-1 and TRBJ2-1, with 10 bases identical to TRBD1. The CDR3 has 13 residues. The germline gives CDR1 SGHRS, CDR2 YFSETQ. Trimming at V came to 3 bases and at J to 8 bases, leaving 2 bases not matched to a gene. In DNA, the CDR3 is TGCGCCAGCAGCTCAGGACAGGGGGATGAGCAGTTCTTC. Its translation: CASSSGQGDEQFF.

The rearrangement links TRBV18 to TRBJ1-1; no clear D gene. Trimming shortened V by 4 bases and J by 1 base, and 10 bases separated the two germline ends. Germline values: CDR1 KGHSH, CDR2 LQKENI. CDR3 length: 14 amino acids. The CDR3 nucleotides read TGTGCCAGCTCACATCCGAGAGCGAACACTGAAGCTTTCTTT. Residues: CASSHPRANTEAFF.

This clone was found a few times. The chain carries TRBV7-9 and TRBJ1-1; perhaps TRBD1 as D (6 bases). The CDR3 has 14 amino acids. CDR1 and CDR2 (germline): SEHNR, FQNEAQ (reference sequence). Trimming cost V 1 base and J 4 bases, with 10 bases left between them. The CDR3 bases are TGTGCCAGCAGCTTAGACCAGGGGAGCACTGAAGCTTTCTTT. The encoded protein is CASSLDQGSTEAFF.

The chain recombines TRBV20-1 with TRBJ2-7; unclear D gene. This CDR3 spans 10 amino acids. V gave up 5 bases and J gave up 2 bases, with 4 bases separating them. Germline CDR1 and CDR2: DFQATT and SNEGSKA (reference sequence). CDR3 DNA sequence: TGCAGTGCTGGCCCCTACGAGCAGTACTTC. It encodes CSAGPYEQYF.

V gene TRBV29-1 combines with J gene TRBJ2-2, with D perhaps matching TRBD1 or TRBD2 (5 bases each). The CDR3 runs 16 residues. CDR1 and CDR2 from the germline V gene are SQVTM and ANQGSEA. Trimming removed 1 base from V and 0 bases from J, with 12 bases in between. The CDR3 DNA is TGCAGCGTTGAAGGTAGCGAGGGGACGAACACCGGGGAGCTGTTTTTT. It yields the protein CSVEGSEGTNTGELFF.

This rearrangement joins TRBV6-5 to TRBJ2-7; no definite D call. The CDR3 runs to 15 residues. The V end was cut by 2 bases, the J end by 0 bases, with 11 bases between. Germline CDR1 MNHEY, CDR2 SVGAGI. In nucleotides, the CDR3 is TGTGCCAGCAGTTACGAAGGACCCAACTCCTACGAGCAGTACTTC. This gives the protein CASSYEGPNSYEQYF.

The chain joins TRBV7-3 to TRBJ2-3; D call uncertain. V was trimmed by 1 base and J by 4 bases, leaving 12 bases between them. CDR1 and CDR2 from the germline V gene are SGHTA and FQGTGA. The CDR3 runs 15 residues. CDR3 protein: CASSLMGGFADTQYF. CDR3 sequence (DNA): TGTGCCAGCAGCTTAATGGGTGGGTTTGCAGATACGCAGTATTTT. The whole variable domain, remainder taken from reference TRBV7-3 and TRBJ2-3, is GAGVSQTPSNKVTEKGKYVELRCDPISGHTALYWYRQSLGQGPEFLIYFQGTGAADDSGLPNDRFFAVRPEGSVSTLKIQRTERGDSAVYLCASSLMGGFADTQYFGPGTRLTVL.

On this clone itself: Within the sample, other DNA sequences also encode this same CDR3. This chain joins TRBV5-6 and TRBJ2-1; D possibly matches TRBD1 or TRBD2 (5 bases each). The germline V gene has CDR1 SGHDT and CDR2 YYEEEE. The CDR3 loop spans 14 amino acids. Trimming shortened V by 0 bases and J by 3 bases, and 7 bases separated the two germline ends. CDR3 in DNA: TGTGCCAGCAGCTTGGGTGGGGGCTACAATGAGCAGTTCTTC. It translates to CASSLGGGYNEQFF.

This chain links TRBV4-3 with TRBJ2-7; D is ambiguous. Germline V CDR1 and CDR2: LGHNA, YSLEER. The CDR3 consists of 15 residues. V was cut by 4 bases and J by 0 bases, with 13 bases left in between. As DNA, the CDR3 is TGCGCCAGCAGCCCCGCCCGGGTCCCCTCCTACGAGCAGTACTTC. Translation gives CASSPARVPSYEQYF.